Listed below are T cell receptor beta chains from one sample, sequenced in a study of T cell responses to AZD1222 COVID-19 vaccine. Method: immunoSEQ multiplex PCR; TCRdb's copy keeps in-frame clones and lacks some. The data show under 150,000 clones, and the top ten clones hold approximately 2%. The specimen was peripheral blood. These receptors came from an adult in good health. The CDR3 runs from the conserved cysteine through the conserved F or W.

J gene,V gene,CDR3 protein
TRBJ1-2,TRBV13,CASSSNSRDLYGYTF
TRBJ2-7,TRBV11-3,CASSLSSGRDYEQYF
TRBJ1-3,TRBV4-2,CASSQRTGTGNTIYF
TRBJ1-4,TRBV19,CASSIGDRYNEKLFF
TRBJ1-3,TRBV28,CASSLLLRPGNTIYF
TRBJ2-2,TRBV7-3,CASSLVGTGPGELFF
TRBJ1-3,TRBV9,CASSVDIFRGRADSGNTIYF
TRBJ2-3,TRBV27,CASSRWDFPRDTQYF
TRBJ1-1,TRBV5-1,CASSSQGGTEAFF
TRBJ2-5,TRBV27,CASRDGSIETQYF
TRBJ1-6,TRBV7-8,CASSFLDSPLHF
TRBJ2-7,TRBV7-3,CASSLTGGSSYEQYF
TRBJ1-2,TRBV28,CASSLVGGVYGYTF
TRBJ1-1,TRBV6-2/TRBV6-3,CASSPIGANTEAFF
TRBJ1-2,TRBV7-9,CASSLAGVGNGYTF
TRBJ1-6,TRBV28,CASSFPSVGGRANSPLHF
TRBJ2-2,TRBV6-2/TRBV6-3,CASSYLGGTTGELFF
TRBJ1-1,TRBV14,CASSQRQGFAEAFF
TRBJ1-1,TRBV9,CASSVGRLNTEAFF
TRBJ1-6,TRBV15,CATSSRTGDNSPLHF
TRBJ2-5,TRBV11-2,CASSRETQYF
TRBJ1-5,TRBV12-3/TRBV12-4,CASRTDRQPQHF
TRBJ2-7,TRBV15,CATSSRGGYEQYF
TRBJ1-6,TRBV7-2,CASSFLGPRSAKNSPLHF
TRBJ1-2,TRBV29-1,CSAWAPGTGVSVYGYTF
TRBJ1-3,TRBV7-2,CASSLWQGLRGNTIYF
TRBJ1-4,TRBV5-1,CASSEGFVGEKLFF
TRBJ2-7,TRBV5-1,CASSLRDRGYEQYF
TRBJ2-5,TRBV4-1,CASSQAGVRKETQYF
TRBJ1-2,TRBV7-2,CASSLAWWQEGGYTF
TRBJ1-5,TRBV19,CASSFPGNTYGNQPQHF
TRBJ1-2,TRBV5-8,CASRPWGRGNNYGYTF
TRBJ1-6,TRBV7-2,CASSLGPGQGNSPLHF
TRBJ1-5,TRBV29-1,CSVGTGWCNQPQHF
TRBJ1-4,TRBV6-1,CASSENPHGFSWVGEKLFF
TRBJ1-1,TRBV4-1,CASSQIQTRTGGRDTEAFF
TRBJ2-4,TRBV6-1,CASSEGWGLAGGPKNIQYF
TRBJ1-3,TRBV6-1,CASSEAGDSGNTIYF
TRBJ2-1,TRBV19,CASSPRRLAGKNEQFF
TRBJ2-7,TRBV5-1,CASSPGTLSSYEQYF
TRBJ2-7,TRBV6-5,CASTPGTSSYEQYF
TRBJ1-1,TRBV29-1,CSVRVGANTEAFF
TRBJ2-5,TRBV18,CASSQDLNQETQYF
TRBJ2-5,TRBV5-1,CASSSTSGGQETQYF
TRBJ1-1,TRBV30,CAWRTGFGWRGTEAFF
TRBJ1-2,TRBV30,CAWSPDSYGYTF
TRBJ1-5,TRBV15,CATSRGHGISNQPQHF
TRBJ2-7,TRBV28,CASSLTYEQYF
TRBJ1-1,TRBV19,CASSISGRLNTEAFF
TRBJ1-5,TRBV4-2,CASSQTGQYSNQPQHF
TRBJ2-5,TRBV6-6,CASSLGLAGLETQYF